Detailed here is one TCR beta chain. This specimen belongs to a study of blood T cell repertoires in COVID-19. Looking at the study overall: There were acute and convalescent COVID-19 samples, and they came from the United States, Italy and Spain.

V lost 4 bases to trimming and J lost 9 bases; unmatched junction nucleotides: 8. CDR3 length: 13 amino acids. Per the germline V gene, CDR1 is LGHNA and CDR2 is YSLEER. Only in-frame clones appear in the TCRdb table, and some are missing; sequencing was by immunoSEQ multiplex PCR. This sample has approximately 170,000 clones, with roughly 87% found just once. The rearrangement uses TRBV4-3 and TRBJ2-7, with 8 nucleotides matching TRBD2. The sequenced material came from peripheral blood. The TCR originated in a man younger than 35 who had recovered from COVID-19. This CDR3 is CASSREREGLQYF. The CDR3 coding sequence is TGCGCCAGCAGCCGTGAACGGGAGGGGTTGCAGTACTTC.